This TCR beta chain was profiled in a study of beta chain features in type 1 diabetes (dated by TCRdb to 2017 to 2018). Background on the whole study: No differences in mean age, gender distribution, total cell number or subset yield were found between patients and healthy donors. The study compared TCRB repertoires of sorted circulating CD4+ T cell subsets between recently diagnosed type 1 diabetes patients and matched healthy donors. A total of some 110 million sorted cells were examined across all samples, and the number of cells per subset was strongly correlated with RNA yield. Regulatory and stem cell-like memory subsets were obtained from only 8 patients and about eight healthy donors, while naive and central memory subsets were obtained from all 30 or so donors.

The entire amount of isolated RNA was reverse transcribed using the High Capacity cDNA Reverse Transcription Kit, so the sequenced TCRB transcripts were expressed ones. Deep immunoSEQ sequencing was applied to naive, central memory and regulatory T cell samples, giving an average of around 4 million total reads per sample. Sorted cells were lysed in RLT buffer and RNA was extracted with DNase-treated RNeasy Micro or Mini kits, depending on cell number. Each cell subset was processed on its own to prevent cross-contamination, while patient and healthy donor samples were processed together. TCRB sequences were amplified from cDNA with the immunoSEQ multiplex PCR, producing 87-bp fragments spanning the CDR3 region. Sequencing of the amplicons was done on the Illumina HiSeq platform. Per the source publication's procedure: PCR bias was computationally corrected using synthetic template baselines, reads within Hamming distance 2 were collapsed, and singletons that could not be merged were discarded. Reads were aligned to IMGT to assign V, D and J genes, CDR3 length, and insertions or deletions at six rearrangement sites. Within each subset, clonotype counts were normalized to sorted cell number, and only after that were true diversity and Gini coefficients computed with the tcR R package. The overlap coefficient, calculated on TCRB nucleotide sequences, was used to quantify repertoire sharing. Out-of-frame TCRB sequences from naive cells were analyzed to stand in for the pre-selection repertoire. TCRdb re-hosts the immuneACCESS table, in-frame sequences only. Its copies lack some clones; in the studies checked, an unresolved V gene accounts for under half of them, and the cause for the rest is not known. V and J calls and clone size are given by that table; D and trimming were obtained from the DNA. The sample table records a few hundred thousand clones; 11% to 15% of these occur just once. The ten largest clones add up to roughly 0.035% of the sample.

What the authors observed across the whole study: At VDJ recombination sites, patients with type 1 diabetes made fewer insertions and deleted more nucleotides, a pattern implying thymic rearrangement abnormalities. A moderate but significant shortening of TCRB CDR3 length was observed in type 1 diabetes patients in all four CD4+ subsets. Naive, central memory and regulatory TCRB repertoires appeared to be more alike among patients than among healthy donors. Shorter templates might be favored by PCR, yet because patient and control samples were amplified and corrected together, any such skew would affect both groups equally. Because cDNA rather than genomic DNA was sequenced, highly expressing activated cells could have been over-represented, although no difference in activation and CD3 levels was found between groups. HLA sub-analyses involved small numbers of individuals, so any influence of HLA type on TCRB rearrangement remained unresolved.

The trim is 6 bases for V and 5 bases for J, with a gap of 10 bases between the germline ends. CDR1 and CDR2, per the germline V gene, are LGHNT and FRNRAP. From the cysteine through the phenylalanine, the CDR3 covers 12 amino acids. The CDR3 DNA has 36 bases and is translated from base 1. Each donor gave one peripheral blood draw, averaging roughly 120 mL, which was collected into heparinised tubes. Using a panel that included CD45RO, CCR7, CD25, CD127, CD95 and CD27, naive, central memory, regulatory and stem cell-like memory CD4+ T cells were sorted on a BD FACSAria II. All sorted populations exceeded 95% purity. PBMCs were separated immediately by Lymphoprep density gradient centrifugation and were stained directly, without being cultured. So that batch effects would be minimized, each experiment stained and sorted samples in pairs, pairing one healthy donor with one patient. A few counts support this clone. No cognate antigen has been identified for it. It has no much larger one-base neighbor in the sample; base qualities were not kept.

The receptor chain draws on TRBV12-5 and TRBJ2-5; no D segment can be confidently identified. Sequencing used naive CD4+ T cells from blood. This specimen's cell subset or site label, interpreted: true naive CD4+ T cells. This receptor was taken from a young man in good health. The DNA sequence is TGTGCTAGTGGCTTCCCTCCCGAGACCCAGTACTTC. Its product reads: CASGFPPETQYF.